Listed below are T cell receptor beta chains from one sample, sequenced in a study of CD8 T cells in Susac syndrome. TCRdb ran MiXCR on the immunoSEQ multiplex PCR reads and lists one entry per CDR3 protein. This table has about 130,000 distinct CDR3 sequences, about 94% appearing once. Material: CD8+ T cells from PBMCs. These receptors were taken from a human donor with Susac syndrome. Both conserved end residues are part of each CDR3. The order of the fields is V gene, J gene, clone size, D gene, CDR3 DNA, CDR3 protein. A D gene is named only where the DNA matches it firmly. Expanded clones get a size class; other rows say once, few or many, or leave the size out.

>TRBV4-1|TRBJ1-1|NA|TRBD1
TGCGCCAGCAGCTACCGGGACAGGCGCCTTAAGAACACTGAAGCTTTCTTT
CASSYRDRRLKNTEAFF
>TRBV27|TRBJ2-3|NA|TRBD2
TGTGCCAGCAGTTTTGGAACGGGGGGGTACACAGATACGCAGTATTTT
CASSFGTGGYTDTQYF
>TRBV27|TRBJ1-1|once|TRBD1
TGTGCCAGCGCGGGACAGGGCAACACTGAAGCTTTCTTT
CASAGQGNTEAFF
>TRBV9|TRBJ2-3|NA|NA
TGTGCCAGCAGCTATTCCACCTTTACAGATACGCAGTATTTT
CASSYSTFTDTQYF
>TRBV6-2/TRBV6-3|TRBJ2-6|few|NA
TGTGCCAGCAGTTATATGGGAGATGGGGCCAACGTCCTGACTTTC
CASSYMGDGANVLTF
>TRBV7-7|TRBJ2-1|NA|TRBD2
TGTGCTAGCAGCCCCGGACTAGCGGGGTACAATGAGCAGTTCTTC
CASSPGLAGYNEQFF
>TRBV29-1|TRBJ2-5|NA|NA
TGCAGCGTTACCCCGCCCGGGGCCCAAGAGACCCAGTACTTC
CSVTPPGAQETQYF
>TRBV18|TRBJ1-1|NA|TRBD1
TGTGCCAGCCAAGCCCGGGACAGGGGTACTGAAGCTTTCTTT
CASQARDRGTEAFF
>TRBV12-3/TRBV12-4|TRBJ2-3|NA|TRBD1
TGTGCCAGCAGTGGTCCGGGACAGGGAACAGATACGCAGTATTTT
CASSGPGQGTDTQYF
>TRBV12-5|TRBJ1-3|NA|NA
TGTGCTAGTCGCTCCGACAGCTCTGGAAACACCATATATTTT
CASRSDSSGNTIYF
>TRBV6-2/TRBV6-3|TRBJ2-7|NA|TRBD2
TGTGCCAGCACCCCACGGGACTACCTGCGGTTCGAGCAGTACTTC
CASTPRDYLRFEQYF
>TRBV7-8|TRBJ2-5|NA|TRBD2
TGTGCCAGCAGCACAATAGCGGGAGGGCCCCGAGAGACCCAGTACTTC
CASSTIAGGPRETQYF
>TRBV4-3|TRBJ2-1|NA|NA
TGCGCCAGCAGCCAAAGAATTAGCGGCTCCTACAATGAGCAGTTCTTC
CASSQRISGSYNEQFF
>TRBV7-2|TRBJ2-7|NA|TRBD2
TGTGCCAGCAGCCCCCGACTAGCGTATAGCTCCTACGAGCAGTACTTC
CASSPRLAYSSYEQYF
>TRBV20-1|TRBJ1-1|NA|NA
TGCAGTGCTAGATGGGTGAACACTGAAGCTTTCTTT
CSARWVNTEAFF
>TRBV3-1|TRBJ1-6|NA|NA
TGTGCCAGCAGCGAAAAATATAATTCACCCCTCCACTTT
CASSEKYNSPLHF
>TRBV7-9|TRBJ2-1|NA|NA
TGTGCCAGCCACCCTCCGGCTTACAATGAGCAGTTCTTC
CASHPPAYNEQFF
>TRBV9|TRBJ2-6|NA|TRBD1
TGTGCCAGCAGCACAGGGACAGGGTTTGGGGCCAACGTCCTGACTTTC
CASSTGTGFGANVLTF